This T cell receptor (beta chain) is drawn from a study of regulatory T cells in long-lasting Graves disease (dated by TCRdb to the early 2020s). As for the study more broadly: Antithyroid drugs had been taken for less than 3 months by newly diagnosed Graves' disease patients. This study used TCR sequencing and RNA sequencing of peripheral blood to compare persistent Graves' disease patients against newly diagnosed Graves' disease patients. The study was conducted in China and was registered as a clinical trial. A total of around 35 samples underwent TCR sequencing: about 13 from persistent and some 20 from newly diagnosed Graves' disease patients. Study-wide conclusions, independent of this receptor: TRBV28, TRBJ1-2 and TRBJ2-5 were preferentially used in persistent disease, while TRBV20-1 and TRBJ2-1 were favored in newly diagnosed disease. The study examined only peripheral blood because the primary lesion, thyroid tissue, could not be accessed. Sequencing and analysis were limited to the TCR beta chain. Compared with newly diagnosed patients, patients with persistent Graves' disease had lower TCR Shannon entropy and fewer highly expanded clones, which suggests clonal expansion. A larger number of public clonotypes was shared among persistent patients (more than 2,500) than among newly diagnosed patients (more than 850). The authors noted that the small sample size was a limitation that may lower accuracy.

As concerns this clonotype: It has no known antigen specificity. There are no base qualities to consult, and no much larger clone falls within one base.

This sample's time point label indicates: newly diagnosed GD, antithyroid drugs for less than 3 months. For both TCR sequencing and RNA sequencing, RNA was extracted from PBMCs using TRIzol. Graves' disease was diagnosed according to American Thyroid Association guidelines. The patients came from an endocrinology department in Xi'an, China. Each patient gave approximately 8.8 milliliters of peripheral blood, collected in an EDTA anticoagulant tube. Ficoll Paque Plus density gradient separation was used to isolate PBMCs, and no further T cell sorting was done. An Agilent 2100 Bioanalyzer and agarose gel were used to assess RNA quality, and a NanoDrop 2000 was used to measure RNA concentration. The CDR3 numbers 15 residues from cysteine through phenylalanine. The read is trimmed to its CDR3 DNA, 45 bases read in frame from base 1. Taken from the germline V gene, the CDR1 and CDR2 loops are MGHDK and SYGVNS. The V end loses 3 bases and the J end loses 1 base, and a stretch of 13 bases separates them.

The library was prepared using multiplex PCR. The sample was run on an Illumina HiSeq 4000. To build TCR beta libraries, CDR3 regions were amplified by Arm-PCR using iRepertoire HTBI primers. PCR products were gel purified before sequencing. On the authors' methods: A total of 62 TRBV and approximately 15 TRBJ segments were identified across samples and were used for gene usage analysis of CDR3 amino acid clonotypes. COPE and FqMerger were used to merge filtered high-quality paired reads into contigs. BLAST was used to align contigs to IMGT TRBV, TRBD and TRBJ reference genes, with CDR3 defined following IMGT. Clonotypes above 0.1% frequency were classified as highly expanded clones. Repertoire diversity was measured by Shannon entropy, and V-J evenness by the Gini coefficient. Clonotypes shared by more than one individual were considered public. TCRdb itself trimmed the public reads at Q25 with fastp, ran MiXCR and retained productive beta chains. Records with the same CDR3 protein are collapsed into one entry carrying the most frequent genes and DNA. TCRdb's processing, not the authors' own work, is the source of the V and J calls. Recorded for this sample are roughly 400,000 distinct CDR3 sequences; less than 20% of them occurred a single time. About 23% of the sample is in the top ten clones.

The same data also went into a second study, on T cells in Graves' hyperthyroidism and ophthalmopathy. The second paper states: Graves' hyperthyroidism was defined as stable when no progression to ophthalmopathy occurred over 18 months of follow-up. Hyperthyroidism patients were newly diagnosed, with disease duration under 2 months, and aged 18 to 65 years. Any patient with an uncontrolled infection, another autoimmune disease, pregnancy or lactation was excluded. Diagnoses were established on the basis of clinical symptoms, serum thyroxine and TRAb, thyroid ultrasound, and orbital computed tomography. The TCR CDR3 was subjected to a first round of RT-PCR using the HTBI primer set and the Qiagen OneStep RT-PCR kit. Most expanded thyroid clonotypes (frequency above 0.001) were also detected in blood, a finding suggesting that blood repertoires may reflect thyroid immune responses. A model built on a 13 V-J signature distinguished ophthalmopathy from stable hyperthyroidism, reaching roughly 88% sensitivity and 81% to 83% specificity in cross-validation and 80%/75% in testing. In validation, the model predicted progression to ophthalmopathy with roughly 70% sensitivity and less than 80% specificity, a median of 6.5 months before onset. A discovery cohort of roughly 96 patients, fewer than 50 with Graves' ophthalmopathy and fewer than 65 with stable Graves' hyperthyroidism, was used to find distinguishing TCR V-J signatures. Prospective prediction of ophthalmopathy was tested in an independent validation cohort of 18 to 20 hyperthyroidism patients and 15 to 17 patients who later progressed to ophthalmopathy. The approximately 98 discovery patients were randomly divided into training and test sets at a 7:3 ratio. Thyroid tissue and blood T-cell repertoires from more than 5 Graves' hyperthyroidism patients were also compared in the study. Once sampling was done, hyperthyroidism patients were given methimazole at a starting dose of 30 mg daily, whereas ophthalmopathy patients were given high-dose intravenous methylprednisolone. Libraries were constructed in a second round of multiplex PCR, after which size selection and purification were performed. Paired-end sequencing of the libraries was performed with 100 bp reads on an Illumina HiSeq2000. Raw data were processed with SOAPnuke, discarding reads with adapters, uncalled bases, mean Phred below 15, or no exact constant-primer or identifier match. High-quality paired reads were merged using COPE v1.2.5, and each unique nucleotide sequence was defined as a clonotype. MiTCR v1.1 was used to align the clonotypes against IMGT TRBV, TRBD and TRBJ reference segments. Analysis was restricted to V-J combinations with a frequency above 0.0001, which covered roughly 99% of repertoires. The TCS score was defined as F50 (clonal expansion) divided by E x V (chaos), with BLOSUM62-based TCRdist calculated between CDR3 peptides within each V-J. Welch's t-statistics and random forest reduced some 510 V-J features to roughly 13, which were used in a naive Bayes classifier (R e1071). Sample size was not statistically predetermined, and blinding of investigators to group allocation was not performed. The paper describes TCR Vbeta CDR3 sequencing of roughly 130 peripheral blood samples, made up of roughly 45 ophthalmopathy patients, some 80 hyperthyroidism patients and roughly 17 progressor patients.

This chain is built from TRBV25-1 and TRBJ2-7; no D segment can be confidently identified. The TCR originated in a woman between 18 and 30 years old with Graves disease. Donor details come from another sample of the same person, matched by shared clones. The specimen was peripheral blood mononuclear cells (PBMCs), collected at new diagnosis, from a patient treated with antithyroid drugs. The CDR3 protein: CASSDPGSLSYEQYF. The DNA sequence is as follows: TGTGCCAGCAGTGACCCCGGGTCCCTATCCTACGAGCAGTACTTC.